This TCR beta chain is from a study of vaccination and CD4 T cells after COVID-19. Study-wide background: The cells were exposed to overlapping spike peptides originating from SARS-CoV-2, HCoV-NL63, HCoV-OC43 and HCoV-229E for stimulation. Treatment of control cultures consisted of a CEFX pool, an HIV-1 Nef pool, or no peptide.

The Oncomine TCR Beta short-read assay was what sequenced the DNA obtained from cultured CD4+ T cells. Genomic DNA from cultured CD4+ T cells was extracted. TCRdb reprocessed the PCR reads via MiXCR and lists one record per CDR3 protein. The repertoire has roughly 19,000 distinct CDR3 sequences, approximately 60% of them found once; the top ten carry roughly 8.3%. There are 14 residues in the CDR3. The germline CDR1 and CDR2 sequences are MNHNS and SASEGT. Trimming left V 5 bases short and J 0 bases short, with 10 bases between. Concerning this clonotype: What it recognizes is unknown.

The sample's treatment: approximately 9-day PBMC culture with coronavirus spike peptide pools or control peptides (ViraFEST assay). After being plated at around 1.8 million per well, PBMCs were cultured with about 9.1 IU/ml IL-2 and 8.5 to 10 ug/ml peptide pools. V gene TRBV6-1 combines with J gene TRBJ1-1; D call uncertain. Material for sequencing was CD4+ T cells from blood, cultured in vitro. The receptor was derived from a human donor who had recovered from COVID-19. The CDR3 coding sequence is TGTGCCAGCAGTCAAAGGCCATTGAACACTGAAGCTTTCTTT. Encoded protein: CASSQRPLNTEAFF.